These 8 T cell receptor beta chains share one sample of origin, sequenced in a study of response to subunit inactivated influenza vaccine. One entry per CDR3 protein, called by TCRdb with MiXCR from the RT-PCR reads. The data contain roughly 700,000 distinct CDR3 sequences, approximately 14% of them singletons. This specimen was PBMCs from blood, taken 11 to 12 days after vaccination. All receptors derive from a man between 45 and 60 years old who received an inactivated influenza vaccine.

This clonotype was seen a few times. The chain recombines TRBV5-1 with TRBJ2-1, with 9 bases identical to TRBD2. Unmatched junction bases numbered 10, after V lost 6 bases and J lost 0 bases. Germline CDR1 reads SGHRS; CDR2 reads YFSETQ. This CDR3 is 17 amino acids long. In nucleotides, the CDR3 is TGCGCCAGCATCTCGGGACTAGCCCTCAGCTCCTACAATGAGCAGTTCTTC. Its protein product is CASISGLALSSYNEQFF.

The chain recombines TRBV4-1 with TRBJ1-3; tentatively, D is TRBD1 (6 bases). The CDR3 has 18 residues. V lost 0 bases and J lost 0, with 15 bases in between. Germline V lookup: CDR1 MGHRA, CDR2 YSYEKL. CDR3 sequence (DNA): TGCGCCAGCAGCCAAGAGTTGTTACAGGGCAGCTCTGGAAACACCATATATTTT. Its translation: CASSQELLQGSSGNTIYF.

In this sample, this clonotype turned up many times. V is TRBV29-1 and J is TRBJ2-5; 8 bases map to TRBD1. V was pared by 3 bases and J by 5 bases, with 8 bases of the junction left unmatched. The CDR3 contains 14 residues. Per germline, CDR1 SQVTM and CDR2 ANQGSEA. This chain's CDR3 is CSVEETGGWETQYF. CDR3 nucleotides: TGCAGCGTTGAGGAAACAGGGGGGTGGGAGACCCAGTACTTC.

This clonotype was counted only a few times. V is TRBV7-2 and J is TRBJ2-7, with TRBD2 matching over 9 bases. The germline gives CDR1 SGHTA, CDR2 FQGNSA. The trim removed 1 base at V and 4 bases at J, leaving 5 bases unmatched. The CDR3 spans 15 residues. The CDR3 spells CASSLGGGGAYEQYF. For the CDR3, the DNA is TGTGCCAGCAGCTTAGGCGGCGGGGGGGCGTACGAGCAGTACTTC. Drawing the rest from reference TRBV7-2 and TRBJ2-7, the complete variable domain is GAGVSQSPSNKVTEKGKDVELRCDPISGHTALYWYRQSLGQGLEFLIYFQGNSAPDKSGLPSDRFSAERTGGSVSTLTIQRTQQEDSAVYLCASSLGGGGAYEQYFGPGTRLTVT.

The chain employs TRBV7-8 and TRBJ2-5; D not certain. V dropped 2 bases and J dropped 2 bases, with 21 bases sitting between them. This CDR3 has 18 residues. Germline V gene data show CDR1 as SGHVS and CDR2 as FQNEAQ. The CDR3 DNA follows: TGTGCCAGCAGCTTAAGACGCCCCGACCAGGCACTTCAAGAGACCCAGTACTTC. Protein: CASSLRRPDQALQETQYF.

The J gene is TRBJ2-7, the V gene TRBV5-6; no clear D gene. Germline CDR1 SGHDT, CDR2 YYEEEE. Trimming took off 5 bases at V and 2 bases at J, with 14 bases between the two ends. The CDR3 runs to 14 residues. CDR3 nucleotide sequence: TGTGCCAGCAGTTCGTGGGGAAAGGCCTACGAGCAGTACTTC. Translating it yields CASSSWGKAYEQYF.

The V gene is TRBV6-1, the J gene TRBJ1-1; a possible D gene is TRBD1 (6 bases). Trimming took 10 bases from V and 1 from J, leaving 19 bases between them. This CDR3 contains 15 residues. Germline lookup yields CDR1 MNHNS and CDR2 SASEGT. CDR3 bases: TGTGCCATCACCTCGGGGGGCGCGAGGAACACTGAAGCTTTCTTT. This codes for CAITSGGARNTEAFF.

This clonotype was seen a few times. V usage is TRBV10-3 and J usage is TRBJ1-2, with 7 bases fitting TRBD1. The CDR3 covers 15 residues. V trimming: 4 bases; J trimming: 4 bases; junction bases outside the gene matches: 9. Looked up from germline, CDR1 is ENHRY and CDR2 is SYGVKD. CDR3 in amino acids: CAISGQQGSGYGYTF. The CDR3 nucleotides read TGTGCCATCAGTGGGCAACAGGGGTCTGGCTATGGCTACACCTTC.